This T cell receptor beta chain was obtained from a study of vaccination effects on CD4 cells after COVID-19. Study-wide results and caveats: In the study, convalescent patients were few, and early post-infection timepoints were absent.

Libraries were prepared by immunoSEQ multiplex PCR; TCRdb keeps only in-frame clonotypes and omits some of them. The table has 8,500 to 13,000 clones, roughly 74% seen once. The V gene end was trimmed by 7 bases and the J gene end by 0 bases; junction bases not matched to a gene: 6. Germline CDR1 reads MNHEY; CDR2 reads SVGAGI. The CDR3 has 15 amino acids. Within the ViraFEST assay, antigen-specific CD4+ T cells underwent expansion with viral peptide pools prior to sequencing. Researchers isolated CD4+ T cells once approximately ten days of culture had elapsed. The authors exchanged half the medium for IL-2 medium on days 3 and 7. This clone has a single count. The target antigen is unknown.

The clonotype comes from a human donor who received a COVID-19 vaccine. The genes are TRBV6-5 and TRBJ2-4; 7 nucleotides align to TRBD2. Specimen: CD4+ T cells from PBMCs cultured with HCoV-229E spike peptides, collected before COVID-19 vaccination. The CDR3 loop reads CASTVLAVAKNIQYF. The CDR3 DNA reads as TGTGCCAGCACCGTCCTAGCGGTAGCCAAAAACATTCAGTACTTC.